This T cell receptor beta chain was sequenced in a study of blood T cell repertoires in COVID-19. Assay: immunoSEQ multiplex PCR; the TCRdb copy retains only in-frame clones and omits some. The sample holds approximately 210,000 clones, 82% seen once. V dropped 3 bases and J dropped 0 bases, with 9 bases sitting between them. Germline values: CDR1 GTSNPN, CDR2 SVGIG (reference sequence). The CDR3 is 14 residues long. The sequence was obtained from a man aged 40-49 years who had recovered from COVID-19. Sequencing was performed on PBMCs or T cells enriched from blood (not recorded which). J is TRBJ2-1 and V is TRBV30, with D possibly TRBD2 on 5 matching bases. The CDR3 is CAWRDSSSYNEQFF. CDR3 in DNA: TGTGCCTGGAGGGACTCCAGCTCCTACAATGAGCAGTTCTTC.